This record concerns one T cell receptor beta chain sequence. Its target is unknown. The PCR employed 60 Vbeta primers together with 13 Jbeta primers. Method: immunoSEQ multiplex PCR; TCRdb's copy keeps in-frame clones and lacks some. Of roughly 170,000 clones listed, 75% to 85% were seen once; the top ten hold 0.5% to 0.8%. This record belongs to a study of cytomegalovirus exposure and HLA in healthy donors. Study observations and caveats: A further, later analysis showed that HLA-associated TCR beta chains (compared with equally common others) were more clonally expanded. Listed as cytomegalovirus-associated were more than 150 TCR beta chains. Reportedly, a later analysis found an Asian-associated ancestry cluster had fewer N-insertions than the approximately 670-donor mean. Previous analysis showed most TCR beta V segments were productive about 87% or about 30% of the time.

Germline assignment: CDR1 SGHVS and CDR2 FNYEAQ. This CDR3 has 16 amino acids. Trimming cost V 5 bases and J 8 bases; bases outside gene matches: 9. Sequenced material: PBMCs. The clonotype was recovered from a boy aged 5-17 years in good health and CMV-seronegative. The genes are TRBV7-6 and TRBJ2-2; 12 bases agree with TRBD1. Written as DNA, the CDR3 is TGTGCCAGCAGCGACCGGGACAGGGGGCGCGTAGGGGAGCTGTTTTTT. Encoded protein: CASSDRDRGRVGELFF. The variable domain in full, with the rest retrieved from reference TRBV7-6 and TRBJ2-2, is GAGVSQSPRYKVTKRGQDVALRCDPISGHVSLYWYRQALGQGPEFLTYFNYEAQQDKSGLPNDRFSAERPEGSISTLTIQRTEQRDSAMYRCASSDRDRGRVGELFFGEGSRLTVL.